Below, 24 T cell receptor beta chains from the same sample are listed, as sequenced in a study of T cell changes during pregnancy in multiple sclerosis. Only in-frame clones appear in the TCRdb table, and some are missing; sequencing was by immunoSEQ multiplex PCR. The sample records some 80,000 clones, 90% to 95% being singletons. Sequencing used peripheral blood, obtained in the second trimester of pregnancy. These receptor sequences come from a female donor with multiple sclerosis, enrolled in a pregnancy study.

This clone has only one observation. V gene TRBV4-2 combines with J gene TRBJ1-4; perhaps TRBD1 as D (6 bases). The CDR3 contains 17 residues. The ends were cut back, 6 bases at V and 7 bases at J, with 24 bases in the middle. Germline V gives CDR1 LGHNA, CDR2 YNFKEQ. CDR3 sequence: CASRPRSIQGGGEKLFF. In DNA form, the CDR3 reads TGTGCCAGCAGGCCAAGATCTATACAGGGAGGGGGTGAAAAACTGTTTTTT.

The chain recombines TRBV4-3 with TRBJ2-7; D not certain. Germline CDR1 LGHNA, CDR2 YSLEER. Trimming removed 0 bases at V and 1 base at J, with 7 bases between. CDR3 size: 14 residues. The chain's CDR3 is CASSQDILSYEQYF. In DNA, the CDR3 is TGCGCCAGCAGCCAAGATATTCTGTCCTACGAGCAGTACTTC.

The CDR3 loop is CASSQPTSGKEQYF. The CDR3 region has the DNA TGCGCCAGCAGCCAGCCGACTAGCGGGAAAGAGCAGTACTTC. The genes are TRBV4-3 and TRBJ2-7, with 11 bases that match TRBD2. The V and J ends lost 3 bases and 7 bases, in that order; junction bases with no gene match: 5. This CDR3 has 14 amino acids. Germline V CDR1 and CDR2: LGHNA, YSLEER.

The CDR3 DNA reads as TGTGCCAGCAGGTTGGGAGCGGGAGAGCGCCACGAGCAGTACTTC. It translates to CASRLGAGERHEQYF. This chain uses TRBV14 with TRBJ2-7; 8 bases are shared with TRBD2. V gave up 6 bases and J gave up 5 bases; unmatched junction bases: 12. The length of the CDR3 is 15 residues. Per germline, CDR1 SGHDN and CDR2 FVKESK.

The CDR3 DNA sequence: TGTGCCAGCAGTTTAACGGGGGAGCAGTACTTC. Its translation: CASSLTGEQYF. This chain connects TRBV28 to TRBJ2-7; a weak D match, TRBD2 (5 bases). The germline gives CDR1 MDHEN, CDR2 SYDVKM. Trimming stripped 2 bases from V and 7 bases from J, with 6 bases between. The CDR3 extends over 11 amino acids.

The J gene is TRBJ2-7, the V gene TRBV5-1, with 11 bases lining up with TRBD2. The CDR3 extends over 15 amino acids. With 4 bases clipped from V and 5 bases from J, the junction kept 8 bases outside the gene matches. Germline CDR1 SGHRS, CDR2 YFSETQ. For the CDR3, the DNA is TGCGCCAGCAGCGTGGGAGGACTAGCGGGCCACGAGCAGTACTTC. Its translation is CASSVGGLAGHEQYF.

This clone was seen a single time. The chain is built from TRBV5-6 and TRBJ2-5, with 11 positions matching TRBD1. Looked up from germline, CDR1 is SGHDT and CDR2 is YYEEEE. With 1 base clipped from V and 6 bases from J, the junction kept 5 bases outside the gene matches. The CDR3 is 15 amino acids. CDR3 in DNA: TGTGCCAGCAGCTTGTTCGGGACAGGGGGAAAGACCCAGTACTTC. The encoded protein is CASSLFGTGGKTQYF.

The rearrangement uses TRBV6-1 and TRBJ1-4; possible D gene TRBD1, 6 bases. Deletions cut 1 base from V and 4 bases from J, with 16 bases between. The CDR3 runs 17 residues. Germline V gene lookup returns CDR1 MNHNS and CDR2 SASEGT. CDR3 loop: CASSEGGHRVGNEKLFF. CDR3 in DNA: TGTGCCAGCAGTGAAGGGGGCCACAGGGTTGGTAATGAAAAACTGTTTTTT.

The gene calls are TRBV7-3 and TRBJ2-1; 9 nucleotides line up with TRBD2. In germline, CDR1 is SGHTA, CDR2 FQGTGA. After removal of 4 bases from V and 7 bases from J, the junction contained 11 bases not matched to a gene. The CDR3 is 16 amino acids. The CDR3 is CASSSRPGTSPNEQFF. The CDR3 nucleotides are TGTGCCAGCAGCTCCCGTCCGGGGACTAGCCCAAATGAGCAGTTCTTC.

This chain links TRBV9 with TRBJ1-1; D is unclear. Deletions cut 0 bases from V and 1 base from J, with 7 bases between. The CDR3 runs 14 residues. The germline V gene has CDR1 SGDLS and CDR2 YYNGEE. The CDR3 nucleotides read TGTGCCAGCAGCGTAGATGTAGAGAACACTGAAGCTTTCTTT. Its protein is CASSVDVENTEAFF.

The rearrangement joins TRBV14 to TRBJ2-5; 9 bases agree with TRBD2. This CDR3 has 15 amino acids. V shed 4 bases, J shed 0 bases, and the junction held 3 bases outside the gene matches. CDR1 and CDR2 from the germline V gene are SGHDN and FVKESK. This chain's CDR3 is CASSRLAGYQETQYF. CDR3 nucleotides: TGTGCCAGCAGCCGGCTAGCGGGATACCAAGAGACCCAGTACTTC.

The genes are TRBV9 and TRBJ1-1, with D perhaps TRBD1 (5 bases). The V gene's germline CDR1 is SGDLS and CDR2 YYNGEE. Trimming took off 0 bases at V and 4 bases at J, with 7 bases between the two ends. The CDR3 extends over 13 amino acids. This CDR3 is CASSVGRATEAFF. CDR3 nucleotides: TGTGCCAGCAGCGTAGGCAGGGCCACTGAAGCTTTCTTT.

The J gene is TRBJ2-3, the V gene TRBV5-6; D possibly corresponds to TRBD2 (5 bases). Germline V gene data show CDR1 as SGHDT and CDR2 as YYEEEE. The CDR3 loop spans 12 amino acids. Deletions cut 6 bases from V and 6 bases from J, with 11 bases between. The CDR3 nucleotides read TGTGCCAGCAAGGCTAGCTCTGATACGCAGTATTTT. Its translation is CASKASSDTQYF.

This chain links TRBV5-6 with TRBJ2-1; the match to TRBD1 covers 7 bases. The CDR3 consists of 16 residues. The ends lost 7 bases at V and 3 bases at J; junction bases unmatched: 13. CDR1 is SGHDT and CDR2 is YYEEEE in the germline V gene. The CDR3 loop reads CASRARAGGNYNEQFF. CDR3 sequence (DNA): TGTGCCAGCCGGGCGAGGGCAGGGGGAAACTACAATGAGCAGTTCTTC.

The V call is TRBV19, the J call TRBJ2-1, with 7 nucleotides matching TRBD1. Germline trimming cut 5 bases from V and 7 bases from J; bases unmatched to any gene: 5. The CDR3 is 13 amino acids. Germline CDR1 reads LNHDA; CDR2 reads SQIVND (reference sequence). This CDR3 is CASSWAGGNEQFF. CDR3 nucleotides: TGTGCCAGTAGTTGGGCAGGGGGAAATGAGCAGTTCTTC. Drawing the rest from reference TRBV19 and TRBJ2-1, the complete variable domain is DGGITQSPKYLFRKEGQNVTLSCEQNLNHDAMYWYRQDPGQGLRLIYYSQIVNDFQKGDIAEGYSVSREKKESFPLTVTSAQKNPTAFYLCASSWAGGNEQFFGPGTRLTVL.

The chain joins TRBV28 to TRBJ2-7; D might be TRBD1 (6 bases). The V gene's germline CDR1 is MDHEN and CDR2 SYDVKM. This CDR3 is built from 12 residues. Trimming took 7 bases from V and 7 from J, leaving 14 bases between them. In DNA form, the CDR3 reads TGTGCCAGCAAGGTAGGGGGTCGGGAGCAGTACTTC. Amino acid sequence: CASKVGGREQYF.

V and J are TRBV7-2 and TRBJ1-3; D is perhaps TRBD1 (6 bases). V lost 5 bases to trimming and J lost 0 bases, with 14 bases between them. From germline, CDR1 is SGHTA and CDR2 FQGNSA. CDR3 length: 16 amino acids. CDR3: CASSPGTFSSGNTIYF. In DNA form, the CDR3 reads TGTGCCAGCAGCCCTGGGACATTCAGCTCTGGAAACACCATATATTTT.

This rearrangement joins TRBV19 to TRBJ2-1, with 10 nucleotides matching TRBD1. The CDR3 covers 15 residues. Looked up from germline, CDR1 is LNHDA and CDR2 is SQIVND (reference sequence). V trimming: 0 bases; J trimming: 8 bases; junction bases outside the gene matches: 4. The CDR3 sequence: CASSIEETGGDEQFF. The CDR3 DNA reads TGTGCCAGTAGTATAGAAGAGACAGGGGGCGATGAGCAGTTCTTC.

This chain uses TRBV4-3 with TRBJ2-2; D is unresolved. V lost 0 bases and J lost 4, with 6 bases in between. The CDR3 runs 14 residues. Germline-derived CDR1 and CDR2 are LGHNA and YSLEER. CDR3 region: CASSQDWSTGELFF. CDR3 DNA: TGCGCCAGCAGCCAAGATTGGAGCACCGGGGAGCTGTTTTTT.

The CDR3 here is CASSLDRGSGYEQYF. CDR3 nucleotide sequence: TGTGCCAGCTCACTTGACAGGGGCTCTGGGTACGAGCAGTACTTC. This chain joins TRBV18 and TRBJ2-7; 8 nucleotides line up with TRBD1. This CDR3 comprises 15 residues. CDR1 and CDR2 (germline): KGHSH, LQKENI. J lost 4 bases, V lost 4 bases, and 9 bases had no gene match.

The J gene is TRBJ1-2, the V gene TRBV27; unclear D gene. Germline CDR1 is MNHEY and CDR2 is SMNVEV (reference sequence). Trimming pared 6 bases from V and 2 bases from J, leaving 16 bases between. The CDR3 contains 15 residues. CDR3 loop: CASSRALPLNYGYTF. The CDR3 bases are TGTGCCAGCAGCCGCGCCCTCCCTCTAAACTATGGCTACACCTTC.

The chain combines TRBV7-8 with TRBJ2-6, with D possibly matching TRBD2 (5 bases). The CDR3 is 15 amino acids. V was clipped by 4 bases and J by 0 bases, with 7 bases between them. Per the germline V gene, CDR1 is SGHVS and CDR2 is FQNEAQ. CDR3 in amino acids: CASSYSGSGANVLTF. The CDR3, as DNA: TGTGCCAGCAGCTACAGCGGCTCTGGGGCCAACGTCCTGACTTTC.

This sequence joins TRBV12-1 and TRBJ2-7; TRBD1, the table's D call, was not compared with the DNA. TRBV12-1 is noted as a pseudogene. The CDR3 covers 16 residues. The CDR3 here is CASSFKRDRGFDEQYF. For the CDR3, the DNA is TGTGCCAGCAGCTTTAAAAGGGACAGGGGTTTTGACGAGCAGTACTTC.

The V call is TRBV30, the J call TRBJ2-5; 11 bases agree with TRBD2. The CDR3 is 16 residues long. Germline V gene data show CDR1 as GTSNPN and CDR2 as SVGIG (reference sequence). The J segment lost 0 bases and the V segment lost 4 bases, leaving 7 bases of the junction unmatched. The CDR3 DNA reads TGTGCCTGGACCCTAGGGACTAGCGGCTACCAAGAGACCCAGTACTTC. This encodes CAWTLGTSGYQETQYF.